The clone carrying this T cell receptor beta chain came up many times. As yet, its antigen is unknown. All donors with ophthalmopathy were recorded as having moderate-to-severe activity, CAS ≥3, NOSPECS ≥4 and a duration under 3 months. Other autoimmune disease, uncontrolled infection, pregnancy and lactation led to exclusion. The data were taken from a study of Graves' ophthalmopathy and Graves' hyperthyroidism. Study-wide findings and caveats: The model flagged ophthalmopathy progression at roughly 71% sensitivity and around 72% specificity. Between ophthalmopathy and stable hyperthyroidism, a 13-signature model drew a separation with nearly 90% sensitivity and over 80% specificity.

Trimming cost V 7 bases and J 1 base, with 16 bases left between them. The CDR3 has 16 amino acids. Germline lookup yields CDR1 MNHNS and CDR2 SASEGT. RNA transcripts were the source from which TCR beta CDR3 regions were amplified. First-round RT-PCR with HTBI primers preceded a second-round multiplex PCR. TCRdb analysed the multiplex PCR reads with MiXCR anew, one entry per CDR3 protein. Among 300,000 or so distinct CDR3 sequences listed, about a sixth were seen once. This receptor was taken from an adult man with Graves' ophthalmopathy. The chain joins TRBV6-1 to TRBJ2-2; either TRBD1 or TRBD2 may fit D (5 bases each). What was sequenced was peripheral blood. CDR3 in DNA: TGTGCCAGCAAGGATCCGGGACGGCTGAACACCGGGGAGCTGTTTTTT. It yields the protein CASKDPGRLNTGELFF.